The T cell receptor beta chain under discussion was sequenced for a study of cytomegalovirus exposure and HLA in healthy donors. With 60 Vbeta and 13 Jbeta primers, the PCR was carried out. Clones were read by immunoSEQ multiplex PCR, and TCRdb kept only the in-frame ones, dropping some. In the table there are 90,000 to 140,000 clones, about four fifths of which are singletons. Germline CDR1 and CDR2: SGDLS and YYNGEE. This CDR3 has 15 amino acids. After removal of 2 bases from V and 0 bases from J, the junction contained 5 bases not matched to a gene. The receptor's source is a man in his forties in good health and CMV-seronegative. The sequenced sample was PBMCs. The chain combines TRBV9 with TRBJ2-7, with TRBD2 matching 7 bases. The CDR3 DNA sequence: TGTGCCAGCAGCGTTGCGGGGGAGGGCTCCTACGAGCAGTACTTC. Protein: CASSVAGEGSYEQYF.